The present T cell receptor beta chain was sequenced within a study of control samples from healthy donors and cancer patients. Germline V gene data show CDR1 as SGHRS and CDR2 as YFSETQ. J was trimmed by 4 bases and V by 2 bases; bases with no gene match: 4. The CDR3 totals 15 residues. Some clones are missing from TCRdb's copy, which holds only in-frame ones; the method was immunoSEQ multiplex PCR. The data show over 200,000 clones, roughly 80% seen once. The sequencing sample was made of PBMCs. The chain uses TRBV5-1 and TRBJ2-5; 11 nucleotides line up with TRBD2. This sequence originates from a woman aged 55 to 70 with lung cancer. The CDR3 DNA reads as TGCGCCAGCAGCTTTAGCGGGAGGGCCCCAGAGACCCAGTACTTC. It specifies CASSFSGRAPETQYF.